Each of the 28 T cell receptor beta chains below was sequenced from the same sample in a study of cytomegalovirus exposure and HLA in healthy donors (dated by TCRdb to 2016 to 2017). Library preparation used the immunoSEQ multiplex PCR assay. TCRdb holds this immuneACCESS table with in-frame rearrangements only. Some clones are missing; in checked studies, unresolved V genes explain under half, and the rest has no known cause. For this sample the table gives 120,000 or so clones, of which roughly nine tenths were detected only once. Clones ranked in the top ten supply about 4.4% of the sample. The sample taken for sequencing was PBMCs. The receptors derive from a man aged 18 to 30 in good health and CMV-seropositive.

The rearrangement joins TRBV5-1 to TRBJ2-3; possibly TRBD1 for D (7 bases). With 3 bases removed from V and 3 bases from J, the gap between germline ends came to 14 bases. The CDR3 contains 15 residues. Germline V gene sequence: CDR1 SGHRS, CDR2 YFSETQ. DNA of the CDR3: TGCGCCAGCAGCTCCTCAGGGGGGTTTACAGATACGCAGTATTTT. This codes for CASSSSGGFTDTQYF.

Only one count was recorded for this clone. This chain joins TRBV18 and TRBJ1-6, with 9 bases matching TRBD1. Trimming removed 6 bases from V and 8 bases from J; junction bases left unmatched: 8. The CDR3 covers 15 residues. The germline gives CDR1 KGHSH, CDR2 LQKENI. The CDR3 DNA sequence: TGTGCCAGCTCTCTGACAGGGGGGGCCTATTCACCCCTCCACTTT. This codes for CASSLTGGAYSPLHF.

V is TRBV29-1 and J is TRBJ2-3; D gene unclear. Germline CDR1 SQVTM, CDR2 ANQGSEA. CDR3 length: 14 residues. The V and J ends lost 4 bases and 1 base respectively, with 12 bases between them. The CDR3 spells CSVGWPQGTDTQYF. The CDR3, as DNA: TGCAGCGTTGGGTGGCCCCAGGGCACAGATACGCAGTATTTT.

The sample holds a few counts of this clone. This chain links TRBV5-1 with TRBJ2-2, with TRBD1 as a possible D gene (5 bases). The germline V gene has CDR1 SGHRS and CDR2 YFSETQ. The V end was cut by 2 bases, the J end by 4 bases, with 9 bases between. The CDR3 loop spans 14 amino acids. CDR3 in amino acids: CASSFGQGTGELFF. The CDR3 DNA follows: TGCGCCAGCAGCTTTGGGCAGGGCACCGGGGAGCTGTTTTTT.

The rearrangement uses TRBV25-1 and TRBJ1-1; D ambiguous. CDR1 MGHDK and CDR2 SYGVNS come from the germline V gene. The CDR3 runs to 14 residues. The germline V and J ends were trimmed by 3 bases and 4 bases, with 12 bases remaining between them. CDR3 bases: TGTGCCAGCAGTGAGACCTCTTTAGCCACTGAAGCTTTCTTT. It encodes CASSETSLATEAFF.

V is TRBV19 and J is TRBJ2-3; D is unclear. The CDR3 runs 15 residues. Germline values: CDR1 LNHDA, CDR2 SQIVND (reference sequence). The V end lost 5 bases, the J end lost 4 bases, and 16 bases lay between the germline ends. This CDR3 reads CASSSTKRAADTQYF. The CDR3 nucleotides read TGTGCCAGTAGTTCTACTAAGCGTGCTGCAGATACGCAGTATTTT.

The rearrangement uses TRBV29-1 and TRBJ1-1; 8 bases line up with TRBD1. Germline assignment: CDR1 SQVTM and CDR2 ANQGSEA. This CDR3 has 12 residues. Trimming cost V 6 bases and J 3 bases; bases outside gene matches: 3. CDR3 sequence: CSVGQGDTEAFF. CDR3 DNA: TGCAGCGTAGGACAGGGAGACACTGAAGCTTTCTTT.

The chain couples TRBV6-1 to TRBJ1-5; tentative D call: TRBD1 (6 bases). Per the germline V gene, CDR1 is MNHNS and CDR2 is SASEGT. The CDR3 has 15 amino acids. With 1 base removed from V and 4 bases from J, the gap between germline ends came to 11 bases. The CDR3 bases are TGTGCCAGCAGTGAAGTAGGGGGAAAAAATCAGCCCCAGCATTTT. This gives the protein CASSEVGGKNQPQHF.

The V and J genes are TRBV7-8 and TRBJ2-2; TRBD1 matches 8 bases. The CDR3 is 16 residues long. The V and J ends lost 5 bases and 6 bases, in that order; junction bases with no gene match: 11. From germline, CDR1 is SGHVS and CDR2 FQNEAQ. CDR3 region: CASSTENGQGPGELFF. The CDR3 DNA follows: TGTGCCAGCAGCACAGAAAACGGACAGGGTCCCGGGGAGCTGTTTTTT.

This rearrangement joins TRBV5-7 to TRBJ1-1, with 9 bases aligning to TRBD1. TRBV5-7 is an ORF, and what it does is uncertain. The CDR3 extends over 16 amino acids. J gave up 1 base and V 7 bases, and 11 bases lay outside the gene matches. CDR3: CASHLQGAVKNTEAFF. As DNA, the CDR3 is TGTGCCAGCCACCTACAGGGGGCGGTCAAGAACACTGAAGCTTTCTTT.

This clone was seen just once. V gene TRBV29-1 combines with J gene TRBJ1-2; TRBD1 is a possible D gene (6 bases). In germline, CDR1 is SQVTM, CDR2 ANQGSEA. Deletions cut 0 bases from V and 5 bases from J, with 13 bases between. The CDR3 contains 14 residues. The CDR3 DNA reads TGCAGCGTTGAAGATCGGGACAAATCTTATGGCTACACCTTC. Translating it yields CSVEDRDKSYGYTF.

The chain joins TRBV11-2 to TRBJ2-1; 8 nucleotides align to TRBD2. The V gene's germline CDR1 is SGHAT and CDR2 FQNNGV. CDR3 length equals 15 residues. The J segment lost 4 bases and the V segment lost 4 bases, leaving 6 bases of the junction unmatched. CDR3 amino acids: CASSYGTSAYNEQFF. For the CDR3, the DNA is TGTGCCAGCAGCTACGGGACTAGTGCGTACAATGAGCAGTTCTTC.

The CDR3 DNA sequence: TGTGCCAGCATCGCTACAGCCGGCGGGTATGGCTACACCTTC. Its translation is CASIATAGGYGYTF. The genes are TRBV6-6 and TRBJ1-2; D remains unclear. Germline-derived CDR1 and CDR2 are MNHNY and SVGAGI (reference sequence). With 7 bases removed from V and 5 bases from J, the gap between germline ends came to 17 bases. The CDR3 totals 14 residues.

CDR3 protein: CASSYDYGYTF. CDR3 bases: TGTGCCAGCAGTTATGACTATGGCTACACCTTC. The genes are TRBV6-1 and TRBJ1-2; unclear D gene. V was shortened by 5 bases and J by 3 bases, with 4 bases between the two germline ends. Germline CDR1 reads MNHNS; CDR2 reads SASEGT. The CDR3 runs to 11 residues.

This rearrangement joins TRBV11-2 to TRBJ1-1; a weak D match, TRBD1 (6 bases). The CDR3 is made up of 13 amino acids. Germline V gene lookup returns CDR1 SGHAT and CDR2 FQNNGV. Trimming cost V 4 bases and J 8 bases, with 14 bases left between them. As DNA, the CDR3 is TGTGCCAGCAGCTCACGGCTGACAGGAGAAGCTTTCTTT. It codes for CASSSRLTGEAFF.

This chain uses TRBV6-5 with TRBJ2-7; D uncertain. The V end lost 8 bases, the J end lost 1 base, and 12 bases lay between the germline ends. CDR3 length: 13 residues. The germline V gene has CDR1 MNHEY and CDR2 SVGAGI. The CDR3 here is CASSTILSYEQYF. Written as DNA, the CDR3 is TGTGCCAGCTCGACAATTCTTTCCTACGAGCAGTACTTC.

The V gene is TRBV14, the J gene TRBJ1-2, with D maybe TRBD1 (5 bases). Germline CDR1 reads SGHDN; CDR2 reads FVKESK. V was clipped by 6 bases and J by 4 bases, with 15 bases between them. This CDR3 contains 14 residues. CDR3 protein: CASSMGQELYGYTF. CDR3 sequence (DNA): TGTGCCAGCAGTATGGGGCAGGAACTCTATGGCTACACCTTC.

The CDR3 region has the DNA TGCGCCAGCAGCCGATTGTCACAGGGGTCCTACGAGCAGTACTTC. Translation: CASSRLSQGSYEQYF. The V call is TRBV4-1, the J call TRBJ2-7; 7 bases map to TRBD1. Germline V gene lookup returns CDR1 MGHRA and CDR2 YSYEKL. The J segment lost 1 base and the V segment lost 4 bases, leaving 7 bases of the junction unmatched. The CDR3 has 15 residues.

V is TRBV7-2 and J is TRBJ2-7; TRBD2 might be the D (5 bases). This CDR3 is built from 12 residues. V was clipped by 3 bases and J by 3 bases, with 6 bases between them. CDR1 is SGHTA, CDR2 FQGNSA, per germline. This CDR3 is CASSFDYYEQYF. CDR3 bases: TGTGCCAGCAGCTTCGACTACTACGAGCAGTACTTC.

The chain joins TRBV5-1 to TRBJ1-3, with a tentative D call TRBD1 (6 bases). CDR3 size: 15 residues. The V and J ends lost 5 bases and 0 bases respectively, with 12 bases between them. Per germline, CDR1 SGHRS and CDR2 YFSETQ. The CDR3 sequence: CASSYTGSSGNTIYF. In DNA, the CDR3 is TGCGCCAGCAGTTATACAGGGAGCTCTGGAAACACCATATATTTT.

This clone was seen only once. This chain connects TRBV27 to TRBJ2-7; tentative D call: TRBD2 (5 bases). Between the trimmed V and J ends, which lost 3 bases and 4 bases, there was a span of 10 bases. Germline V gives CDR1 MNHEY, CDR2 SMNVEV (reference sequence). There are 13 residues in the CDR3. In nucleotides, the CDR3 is TGTGCCAGCAGTTTGAGGGCTCCTTACGAGCAGTACTTC. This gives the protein CASSLRAPYEQYF.

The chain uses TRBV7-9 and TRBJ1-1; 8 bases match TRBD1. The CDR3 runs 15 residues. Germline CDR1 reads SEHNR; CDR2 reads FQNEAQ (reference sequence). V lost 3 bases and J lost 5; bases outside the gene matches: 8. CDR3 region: CASSLQGASLTEAFF. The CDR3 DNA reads TGTGCCAGCAGCTTGCAGGGGGCCAGCCTTACTGAAGCTTTCTTT.

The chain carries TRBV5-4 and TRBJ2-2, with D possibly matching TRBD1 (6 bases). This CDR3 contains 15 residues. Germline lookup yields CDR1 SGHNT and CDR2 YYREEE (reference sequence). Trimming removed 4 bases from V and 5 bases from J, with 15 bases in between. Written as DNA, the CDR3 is TGTGCCAGCAGCGAGCCAGGGGAGCGGACCGGGGAGCTGTTTTTT. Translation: CASSEPGERTGELFF.

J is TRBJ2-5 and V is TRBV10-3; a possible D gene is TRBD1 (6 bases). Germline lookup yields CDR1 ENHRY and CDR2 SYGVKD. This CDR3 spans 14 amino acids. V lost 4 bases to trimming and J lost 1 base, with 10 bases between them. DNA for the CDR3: TGTGCCATCAGTGCAGGGGACCGCCAAGAGACCCAGTACTTC. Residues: CAISAGDRQETQYF.

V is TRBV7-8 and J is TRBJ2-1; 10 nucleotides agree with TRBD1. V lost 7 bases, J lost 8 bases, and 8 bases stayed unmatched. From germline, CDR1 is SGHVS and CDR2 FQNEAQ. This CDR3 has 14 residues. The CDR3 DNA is TGTGCCAGCACCTTCCGGGACAGGGGCGATGAGCAGTTCTTC. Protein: CASTFRDRGDEQFF.

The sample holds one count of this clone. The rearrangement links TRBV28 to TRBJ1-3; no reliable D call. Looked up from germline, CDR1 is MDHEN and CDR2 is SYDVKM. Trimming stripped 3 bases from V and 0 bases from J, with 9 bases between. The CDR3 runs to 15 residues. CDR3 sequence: CASSFGGISGNTIYF. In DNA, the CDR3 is TGTGCCAGCAGTTTTGGAGGGATCTCTGGAAACACCATATATTTT. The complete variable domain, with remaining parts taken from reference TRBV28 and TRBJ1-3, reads DVKVTQSSRYLVKRTGEKVFLECVQDMDHENMFWYRQDPGLGLRLIYFSYDVKMKEKGDIPEGYSVSREKKERFSLILESASTNQTSMYLCASSFGGISGNTIYFGEGSWLTVV.

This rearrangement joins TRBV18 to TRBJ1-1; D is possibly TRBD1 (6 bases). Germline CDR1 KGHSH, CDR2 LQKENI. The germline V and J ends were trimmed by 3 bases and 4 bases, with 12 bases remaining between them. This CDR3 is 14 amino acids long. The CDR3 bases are TGTGCCAGCTCACCCAGGGGTTTGGGCACTGAAGCTTTCTTT. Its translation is CASSPRGLGTEAFF.

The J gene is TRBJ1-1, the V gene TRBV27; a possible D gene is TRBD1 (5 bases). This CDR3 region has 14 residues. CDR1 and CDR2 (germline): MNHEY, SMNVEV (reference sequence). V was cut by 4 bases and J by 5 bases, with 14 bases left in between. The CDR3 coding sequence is TGTGCCAGCAGTTCGACCGGGGGTAGGACTGAAGCTTTCTTT. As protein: CASSSTGGRTEAFF.